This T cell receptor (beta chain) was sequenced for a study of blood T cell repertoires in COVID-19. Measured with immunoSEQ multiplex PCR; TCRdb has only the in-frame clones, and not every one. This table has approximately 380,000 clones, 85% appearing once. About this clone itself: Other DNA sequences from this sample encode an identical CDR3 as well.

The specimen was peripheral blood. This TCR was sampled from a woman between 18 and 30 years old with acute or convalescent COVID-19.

The DNA of the CDR3 is TGTGCCAGCAGCGTTGGACAGGGAAGCGGATATGGCTACACCTTC. It codes for CASSVGQGSGYGYTF. This chain connects TRBV9 to TRBJ1-2; TRBD1 aligns across 8 bases. Per the germline V gene, CDR1 is SGDLS and CDR2 is YYNGEE. V shed 2 bases, J shed 5 bases, and the junction held 8 bases outside the gene matches. The CDR3 is made up of 15 amino acids.